The entry that follows covers one T cell receptor (beta chain) sequence. Only in-frame clones appear in the TCRdb table, and some are missing; sequencing was by immunoSEQ multiplex PCR. The sample has around 380,000 clones, roughly 80% seen once. This CDR3 spans 12 amino acids. V was pared by 5 bases and J by 2 bases, with 3 bases between. The V gene's germline CDR1 is MNHEY and CDR2 SMNVEV (reference sequence). The data belong to a study of blood T cell repertoires in COVID-19. The source is a human donor with acute or convalescent COVID-19. The donor label of this sample is uncertain. The J gene is TRBJ2-2, the V gene TRBV27; the D is unclear. The specimen was peripheral blood. CDR3 sequence reads: CASSVNTGELFF. The CDR3 coding sequence is TGTGCCAGCAGTGTAAACACCGGGGAGCTGTTTTTT.